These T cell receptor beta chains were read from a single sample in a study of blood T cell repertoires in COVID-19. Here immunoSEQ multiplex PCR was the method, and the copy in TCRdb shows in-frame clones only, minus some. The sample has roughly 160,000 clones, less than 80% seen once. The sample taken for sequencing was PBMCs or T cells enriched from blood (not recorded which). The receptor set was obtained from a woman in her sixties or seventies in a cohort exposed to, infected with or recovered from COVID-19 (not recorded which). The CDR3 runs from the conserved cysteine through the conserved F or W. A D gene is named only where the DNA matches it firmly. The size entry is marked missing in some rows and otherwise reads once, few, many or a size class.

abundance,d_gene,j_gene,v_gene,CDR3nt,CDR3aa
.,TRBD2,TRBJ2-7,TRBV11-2,TGTGCCAGCAGGACTGCCGGGACTAGCGGGGGTGGCTACGAGCAGTACTTC,CASRTAGTSGGGYEQYF
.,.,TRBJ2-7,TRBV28,TGTGCCAGCAGTTCGCCCCCCCGTTCGGACGAGCAGTACTTC,CASSSPPRSDEQYF
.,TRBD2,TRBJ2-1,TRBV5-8,TGTGCCAGCAGCTTGGTGACTAGCGGGAGACACGAGCAGTTCTTC,CASSLVTSGRHEQFF
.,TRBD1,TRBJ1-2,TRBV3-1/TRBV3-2,TGTGCCAGCAGCGAGGGACAGGACCTCTATGGCTACACCTTC,CASSEGQDLYGYTF
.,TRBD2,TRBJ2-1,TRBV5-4,TGTGCCAGCAGCTCCCAGGAGCGGGGGCTCAATGAGCAGTTCTTC,CASSSQERGLNEQFF
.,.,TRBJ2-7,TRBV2,TGTGCCAGCACGACGACGACAGACTCCTACGAGCAGTACTTC,CASTTTTDSYEQYF
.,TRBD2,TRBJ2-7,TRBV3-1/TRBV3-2,TGTGCCAGCAGCCAAGCCGGGACTAGCGGGAGTGACGAGCAGTACTTC,CASSQAGTSGSDEQYF
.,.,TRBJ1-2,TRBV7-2,TGTGCCAGCAGCCCTTTTGCAGATTATGGCTACACCTTC,CASSPFADYGYTF
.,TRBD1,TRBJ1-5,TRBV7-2,TGTGCCAGCAGCTTGGACAGGGGGCAGCCCCAGCATTTT,CASSLDRGQPQHF
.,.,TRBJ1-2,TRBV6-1,TGTGCCAGCAGTGAAACAACAGGATTATATGGCTACACCTTC,CASSETTGLYGYTF
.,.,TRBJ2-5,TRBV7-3,TGTGCCAGCAGCTTAGGGCGGGGTCAAGAGACCCAGTACTTC,CASSLGRGQETQYF
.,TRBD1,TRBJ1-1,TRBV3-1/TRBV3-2,TGTGCCAGCAGCCGGACAGGGGGCGCGGTGGCTTTCTTT,CASSRTGGAVAFF
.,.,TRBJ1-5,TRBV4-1,TGCGCCAGCAGCCAAGGGCATGATAGCAATCAGCCCCAGCATTTT,CASSQGHDSNQPQHF
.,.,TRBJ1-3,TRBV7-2,TGTGCCAGCGGCGGGCAGGCTGGAAACACCATATATTTT,CASGGQAGNTIYF
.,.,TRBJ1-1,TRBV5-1,TGCGCCAGCAGCTTAACGGGGACTGAAGCTTTCTTT,CASSLTGTEAFF
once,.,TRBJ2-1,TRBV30,TGTGCCTGGAGTGTAACCCCCTTCACTAGTGGCCCCTACAATGAGCAGTTCTTC,CAWSVTPFTSGPYNEQFF
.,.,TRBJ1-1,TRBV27,TGTGCCAGCGCGTTGGATCGGGTCAGCACTGAAGCTTTCTTT,CASALDRVSTEAFF
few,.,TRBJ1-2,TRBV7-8,TGTGCCAGCACCGAGGGAGCCTATAACTATGGCTACACCTTC,CASTEGAYNYGYTF
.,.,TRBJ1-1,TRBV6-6,TGTGCCAGCTCCGATTTCCAGGGTCCATTGAGAACTGAAGCTTTCTTT,CASSDFQGPLRTEAFF
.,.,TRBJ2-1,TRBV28,TGTGCCAGCTCGGGACTCCTTAGGGATGAGCAGTTCTTC,CASSGLLRDEQFF
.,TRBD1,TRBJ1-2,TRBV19,TGTGCCAGTAGTATCCGGACAGGGGGGGCCTATGGCTACACCTTC,CASSIRTGGAYGYTF
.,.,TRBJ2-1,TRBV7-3,TGTGCCAGCAGCTTGTACTTTTCCTACAATGAGCAGTTCTTC,CASSLYFSYNEQFF
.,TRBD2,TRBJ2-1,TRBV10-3,TGTGCCTCTGGGCTTGGGACTAGCGGGTACAATGAGCAGTTCTTC,CASGLGTSGYNEQFF
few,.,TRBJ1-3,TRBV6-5,TGTGCCATTAGGGGTCCTGGAAACACCATATATTTT,CAIRGPGNTIYF
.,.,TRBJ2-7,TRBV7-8,TGTGCCAGCAGCCGCCCCTCAACTGGTCCCTACGAGCAGTACTTC,CASSRPSTGPYEQYF
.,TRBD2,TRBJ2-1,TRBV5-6,TGTGCCAGCAGCTTGTATGCTAGCGGAGGGAATGAGCAGTTCTTC,CASSLYASGGNEQFF
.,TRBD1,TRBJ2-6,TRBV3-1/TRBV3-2,TGTGCCAGCAGCCTAGGGACAGGGGAGTCTCCGTTCGGGGCCAACGTCCTGACTTTC,CASSLGTGESPFGANVLTF
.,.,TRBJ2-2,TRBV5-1,TGCGCCAGTACAACACTAGCAGTTTCCGCCGGGGAGCTGTTTTTT,CASTTLAVSAGELFF
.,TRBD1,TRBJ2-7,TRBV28,TGTGCCAGCAGTTTAAGGACAGGAGGTTACGAGCAGTACTTC,CASSLRTGGYEQYF